The clone carrying this TCR beta chain was recorded only once. This sample is drawn from a study of blood T cell repertoires in COVID-19. Study-level background: COVID-19 samples from acute and convalescent phases originated in the United States, Italy and Spain. Sources were T cells, B-cell-depleted T cells, or PBMCs; the material itself was cDNA or gDNA.

Germline V lookup: CDR1 LGHNA, CDR2 YSLEER. The V end lost 3 bases, the J end lost 2 bases, and 13 bases lay between the germline ends. The CDR3 consists of 15 residues. Under the authors' procedure: Estimation of nucleated cell counts was performed using reference gene primer amplification. Profiled with immunoSEQ multiplex PCR; TCRdb holds only in-frame clones, not every one. That table supplies the V and J calls and clone size; D and trimming were determined from the DNA. This table holds 150,000 to 200,000 clones, approximately 81% found once. The sample taken for sequencing was peripheral blood. The source of this sequence is a man younger than 30 with active or convalescent COVID-19. The chain joins TRBV4-3 to TRBJ2-5, with D possibly TRBD2 on 6 matching bases. The CDR3 spells CASSQFGTLQETQYF. CDR3 in DNA: TGCGCCAGCAGCCAGTTCGGGACTTTACAAGAGACCCAGTACTTC.